This is a list of T cell receptor beta chains from one sample in a study of monozygotic twins with cystic fibrosis. Sequenced by immunoSEQ multiplex PCR; TCRdb stores in-frame clones only, minus some. The top ten clones hold approximately 9.1% of a sample with some 14,000 clones, 90% to 95% of them seen once. The specimen was blood. All receptors come from a girl aged 2 to 9 with cystic fibrosis. CDR3s include the opening cysteine and the closing phenylalanine or tryptophan. The order of the fields is CDR3 DNA, CDR3 protein, D gene, clone size, J gene, V gene. The D gene is left open where the match is weak. Size is omitted from some rows. Given values are once, few, many or a class for expanded clones.

DNA: TGTGCCAGCAGCTTGACACGGATTTCCTACGAGCAGTACTTC; CDR3: CASSLTRISYEQYF; D: -; size: -; J: TRBJ2-7; V: TRBV5-5
DNA: TGCAGCGTTGGTGAACACCTTGTCTACGAGCAGTACTTC; CDR3: CSVGEHLVYEQYF; D: -; size: -; J: TRBJ2-7; V: TRBV29-1
DNA: TGTGCCAGCAGGACAGGGGGCACTGAAGCTTTCTTT; CDR3: CASRTGGTEAFF; D: TRBD1; size: -; J: TRBJ1-1; V: TRBV28
DNA: TGTGCCAGCAGCTTAAACGGTCGGGGGGTGGGATTTGGCACAGATACGCAGTATTTT; CDR3: CASSLNGRGVGFGTDTQYF; D: TRBD2; size: -; J: TRBJ2-3; V: TRBV7-2
DNA: TGTGCCTGGAGTAGAAACAGGGGGCGGGCTAATGAAAAACTGTTTTTT; CDR3: CAWSRNRGRANEKLFF; D: TRBD1; size: -; J: TRBJ1-4; V: TRBV30
DNA: TGTGCCAGCAGCGTAGCAGGGCTTAATGAAAAACTGTTTTTT; CDR3: CASSVAGLNEKLFF; D: -; size: once; J: TRBJ1-4; V: TRBV9
DNA: TGTGCCAGCTCTAGAAGGGGGTACGAGCAGTACTTC; CDR3: CASSRRGYEQYF; D: -; size: -; J: TRBJ2-7; V: TRBV6-1
DNA: TGTGCCAGCAGTTACTCGACGGAGTGGGCTTACAATGAGCAGTTCTTC; CDR3: CASSYSTEWAYNEQFF; D: -; size: -; J: TRBJ2-1; V: TRBV6-6
DNA: TGTGCCAGCTCACCACCGGTACAACAAGAGACCCAGTACTTC; CDR3: CASSPPVQQETQYF; D: -; size: -; J: TRBJ2-5; V: TRBV18
DNA: TGTGCCAGCAGTCGGAGGTCTTCTAACTATGGCTACACCTTC; CDR3: CASSRRSSNYGYTF; D: -; size: once; J: TRBJ1-2; V: TRBV28
DNA: TGTGCCAGCAGACCCGTGCTTGGGTATGGCTACACCTTC; CDR3: CASRPVLGYGYTF; D: -; size: -; J: TRBJ1-2; V: TRBV28
DNA: TGCAGCATGGTGGGTTCGTCCTACGAGCAGTACTTC; CDR3: CSMVGSSYEQYF; D: -; size: once; J: TRBJ2-7; V: TRBV29-1
DNA: TGTGCCAGCAGTAACAGGGGCTCCTACGAGCAGTACTTC; CDR3: CASSNRGSYEQYF; D: TRBD1; size: -; J: TRBJ2-7; V: TRBV27
DNA: TGTGCCAGCAGTGCAGGATCTGCCTCTGGAAACACCATATATTTT; CDR3: CASSAGSASGNTIYF; D: -; size: once; J: TRBJ1-3; V: TRBV27
DNA: TGTGCCAGTTCCCGAGGGCCAGGGGTGACCGGGGAGCTGTTTTTT; CDR3: CASSRGPGVTGELFF; D: -; size: -; J: TRBJ2-2; V: TRBV19
DNA: TGTGCCAGCAGCCGGGCGGGACTAGGGGTCAATGAGCAGTTCTTC; CDR3: CASSRAGLGVNEQFF; D: TRBD2; size: -; J: TRBJ2-1; V: TRBV5-4
DNA: TGTGCCAGCAGCCAGAGGGAAGCGCCACGCACAGATACGCAGTATTTT; CDR3: CASSQREAPRTDTQYF; D: -; size: -; J: TRBJ2-3; V: TRBV14
DNA: TGTGCCATCAAGGACACCGGGGAGCTGTTTTTT; CDR3: CAIKDTGELFF; D: -; size: -; J: TRBJ2-2; V: TRBV10-3
DNA: TGTGCCAGCAGCCTACGGCGATCGGGAGTTGTGGCAGATACGCAGTATTTT; CDR3: CASSLRRSGVVADTQYF; D: -; size: -; J: TRBJ2-3; V: TRBV7-2
DNA: TGCGCCAGCAGCCCGTCTGGACAGTCCGGAAACACCATATATTTT; CDR3: CASSPSGQSGNTIYF; D: -; size: -; J: TRBJ1-3; V: TRBV5-1
DNA: TGTGCCAGCAGCCCAACACTCGTCCAGCCCCAGCATTTT; CDR3: CASSPTLVQPQHF; D: -; size: -; J: TRBJ1-5; V: TRBV27
DNA: TGTGCCAGTAGTCCCGGGACTCCTGTCTCTGGAAACACCATATATTTT; CDR3: CASSPGTPVSGNTIYF; D: -; size: -; J: TRBJ1-3; V: TRBV19
DNA: TGCAGTGCTCCCTGGGGCACTGAAGCTTTCTTT; CDR3: CSAPWGTEAFF; D: -; size: -; J: TRBJ1-1; V: TRBV20-1
DNA: TGTGCCAGCAGTTTAGGGGGCGGGACCGGGTACGAGCAGTACTTC; CDR3: CASSLGGGTGYEQYF; D: -; size: -; J: TRBJ2-7; V: TRBV27
DNA: TGTGCCAGCAGCCAAGACACCACCGGGGAGCTGTTTTTT; CDR3: CASSQDTTGELFF; D: -; size: -; J: TRBJ2-2; V: TRBV14
DNA: TGTGCCAGTAGGACTAGCGGGTCTTACCGGCAGTACTTC; CDR3: CASRTSGSYRQYF; D: TRBD2; size: -; J: TRBJ2-7; V: TRBV19
DNA: TGTGCCAGCTCGGAGGGACTAGCGGGAGATGACGAGCAGTACTTC; CDR3: CASSEGLAGDDEQYF; D: TRBD2; size: -; J: TRBJ2-7; V: TRBV18
DNA: TGTGCCAGCAGCTTAGAAGGAGGGAGATCCACAGATACGCAGTATTTT; CDR3: CASSLEGGRSTDTQYF; D: -; size: -; J: TRBJ2-3; V: TRBV7-9
DNA: TGTGCCAGCAGTGAAGACTACAGGGAGCGTGACACTGAAGCTTTCTTT; CDR3: CASSEDYRERDTEAFF; D: -; size: -; J: TRBJ1-1; V: TRBV6-1
DNA: TGTGCCAGCAGTCCCGTAGCGGTTCAAGAGACCCAGTACTTC; CDR3: CASSPVAVQETQYF; D: -; size: -; J: TRBJ2-5; V: TRBV2
DNA: TGCGCCAGCAGCCAAGATGGGGGCACAGGGCACGAGCAGTACTTC; CDR3: CASSQDGGTGHEQYF; D: -; size: -; J: TRBJ2-7; V: TRBV4-3
DNA: TGTGCCATCAGTGAGGGGACGGGTGAAGCTTTCTTT; CDR3: CAISEGTGEAFF; D: -; size: -; J: TRBJ1-1; V: TRBV10-3
DNA: TGTGCCAGCAGTGACGGGACATGGGGCACTGAAGCTTTCTTT; CDR3: CASSDGTWGTEAFF; D: -; size: few; J: TRBJ1-1; V: TRBV2
DNA: TGTGCCAGCTCGGCTACGTGGCGGGACGAGCAGTACTTC; CDR3: CASSATWRDEQYF; D: -; size: -; J: TRBJ2-7; V: TRBV11-1
DNA: TGCAGCGTTTTTCACGGGGAGGGCCGTCACTCTGGGGCCAACGTCCTGACTTTC; CDR3: CSVFHGEGRHSGANVLTF; D: TRBD2; size: -; J: TRBJ2-6; V: TRBV29-1